Reported below is one TCR beta chain. A single record per CDR3 protein comes from TCRdb applying MiXCR to the PCR reads. The table records 1,500 to 2,500 distinct CDR3 sequences, 61% of them present only once. This entry is derived from a study of CD4 and CD8 cells across lung adenocarcinoma regions. V was pared by 2 bases and J by 0 bases, with 7 bases between. Germline V CDR1 and CDR2: WSHSY, SAAADI. This CDR3 is built from 14 residues. Sequences were obtained from CD4+ T cells from the margin of a lung tumor. This sequence originates from a female donor with lung adenocarcinoma. The CD4 and CD8 labels of this study may be unreliable. This chain links TRBV10-2 with TRBJ2-5; D unclear. Written as DNA, the CDR3 is TGCGCCAGCAGTGAGAGTGGGTACCAAGAGACCCAGTACTTC. The encoded protein is CASSESGYQETQYF.